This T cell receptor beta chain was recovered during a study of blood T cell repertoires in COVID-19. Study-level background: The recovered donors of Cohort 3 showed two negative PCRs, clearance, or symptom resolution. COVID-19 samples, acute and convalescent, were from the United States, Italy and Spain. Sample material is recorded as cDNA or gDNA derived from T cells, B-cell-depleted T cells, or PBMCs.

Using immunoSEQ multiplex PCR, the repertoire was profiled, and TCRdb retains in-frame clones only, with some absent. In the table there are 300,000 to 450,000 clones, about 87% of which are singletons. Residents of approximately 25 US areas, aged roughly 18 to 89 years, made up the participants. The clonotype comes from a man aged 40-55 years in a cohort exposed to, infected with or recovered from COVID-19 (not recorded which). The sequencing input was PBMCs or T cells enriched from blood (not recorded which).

The CDR3 protein is CSVRSRGASSYEQYF. For the CDR3, the DNA is TGCAGCGTCCGATCTAGGGGCGCTAGCTCCTACGAGCAGTACTTC. J is TRBJ2-7 and V is TRBV29-1; TRBD1 is a possible D gene (5 bases). Trimming stripped 6 bases from V and 0 bases from J, with 18 bases between. There are 15 residues in the CDR3. The germline V gene encodes CDR1 SQVTM and CDR2 ANQGSEA.